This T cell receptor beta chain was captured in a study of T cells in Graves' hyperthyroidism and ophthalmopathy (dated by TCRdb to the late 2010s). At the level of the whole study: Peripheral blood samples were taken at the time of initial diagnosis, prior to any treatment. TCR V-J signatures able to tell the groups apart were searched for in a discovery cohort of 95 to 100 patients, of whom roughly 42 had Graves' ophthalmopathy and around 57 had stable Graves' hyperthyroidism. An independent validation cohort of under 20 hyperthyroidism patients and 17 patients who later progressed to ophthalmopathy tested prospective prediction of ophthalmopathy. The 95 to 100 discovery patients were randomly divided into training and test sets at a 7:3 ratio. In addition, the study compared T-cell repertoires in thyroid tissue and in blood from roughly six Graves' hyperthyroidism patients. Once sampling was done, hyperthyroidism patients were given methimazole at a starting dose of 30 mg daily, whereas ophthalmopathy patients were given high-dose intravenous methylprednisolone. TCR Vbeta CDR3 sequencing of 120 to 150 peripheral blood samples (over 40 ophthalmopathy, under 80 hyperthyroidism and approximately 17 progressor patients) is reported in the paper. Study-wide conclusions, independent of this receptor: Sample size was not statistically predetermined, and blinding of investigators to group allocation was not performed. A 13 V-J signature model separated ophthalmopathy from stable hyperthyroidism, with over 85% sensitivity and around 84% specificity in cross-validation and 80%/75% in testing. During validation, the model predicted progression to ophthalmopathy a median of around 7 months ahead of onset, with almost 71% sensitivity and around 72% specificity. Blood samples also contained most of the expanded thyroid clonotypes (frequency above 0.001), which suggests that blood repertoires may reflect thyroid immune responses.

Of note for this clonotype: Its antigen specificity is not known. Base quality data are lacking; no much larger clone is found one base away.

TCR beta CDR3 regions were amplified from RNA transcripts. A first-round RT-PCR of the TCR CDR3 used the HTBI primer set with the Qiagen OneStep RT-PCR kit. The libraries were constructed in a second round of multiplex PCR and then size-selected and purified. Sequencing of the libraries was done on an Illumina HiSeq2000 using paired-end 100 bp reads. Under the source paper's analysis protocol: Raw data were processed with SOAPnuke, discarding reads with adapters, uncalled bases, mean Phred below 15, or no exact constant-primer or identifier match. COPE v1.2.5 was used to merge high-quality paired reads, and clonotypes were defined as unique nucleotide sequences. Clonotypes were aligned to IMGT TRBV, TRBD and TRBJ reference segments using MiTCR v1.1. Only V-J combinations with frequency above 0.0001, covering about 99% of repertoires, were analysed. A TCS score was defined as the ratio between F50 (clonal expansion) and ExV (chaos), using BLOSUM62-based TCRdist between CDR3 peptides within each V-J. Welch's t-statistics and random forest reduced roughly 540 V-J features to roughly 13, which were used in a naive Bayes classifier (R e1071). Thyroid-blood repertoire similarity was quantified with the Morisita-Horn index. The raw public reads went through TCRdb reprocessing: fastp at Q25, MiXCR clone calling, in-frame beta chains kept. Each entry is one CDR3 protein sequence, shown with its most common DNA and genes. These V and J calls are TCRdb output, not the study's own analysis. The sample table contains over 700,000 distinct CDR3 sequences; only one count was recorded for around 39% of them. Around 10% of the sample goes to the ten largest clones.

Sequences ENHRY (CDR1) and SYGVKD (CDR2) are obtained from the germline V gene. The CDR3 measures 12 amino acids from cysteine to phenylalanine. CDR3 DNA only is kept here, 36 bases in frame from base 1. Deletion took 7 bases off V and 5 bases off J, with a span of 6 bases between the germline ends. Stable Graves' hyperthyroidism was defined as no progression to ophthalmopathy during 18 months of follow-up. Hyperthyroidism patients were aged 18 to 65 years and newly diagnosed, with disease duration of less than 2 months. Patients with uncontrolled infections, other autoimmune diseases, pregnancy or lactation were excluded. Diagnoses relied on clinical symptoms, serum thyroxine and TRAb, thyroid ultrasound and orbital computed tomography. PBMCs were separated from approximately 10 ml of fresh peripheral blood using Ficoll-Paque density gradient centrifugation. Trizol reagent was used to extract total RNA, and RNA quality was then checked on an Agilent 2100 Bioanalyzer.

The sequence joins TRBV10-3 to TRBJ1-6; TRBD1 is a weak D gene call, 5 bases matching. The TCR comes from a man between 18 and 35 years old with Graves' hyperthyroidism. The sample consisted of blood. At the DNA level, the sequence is TGTGCCATCAAAGGGGATAATTCACCCCTCCACTTT. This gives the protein CAIKGDNSPLHF.